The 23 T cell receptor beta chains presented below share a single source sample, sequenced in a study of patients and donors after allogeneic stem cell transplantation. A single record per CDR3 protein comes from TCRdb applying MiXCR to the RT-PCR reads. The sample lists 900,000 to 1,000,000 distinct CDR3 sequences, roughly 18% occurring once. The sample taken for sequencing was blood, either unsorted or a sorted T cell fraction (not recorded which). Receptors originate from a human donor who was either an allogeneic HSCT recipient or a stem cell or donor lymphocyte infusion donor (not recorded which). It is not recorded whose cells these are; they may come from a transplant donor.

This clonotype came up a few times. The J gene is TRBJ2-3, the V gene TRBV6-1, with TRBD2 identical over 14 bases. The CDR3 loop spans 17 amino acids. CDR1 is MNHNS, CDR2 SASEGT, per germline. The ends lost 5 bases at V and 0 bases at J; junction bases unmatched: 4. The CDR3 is CASSPGLAGGSTDTQYF. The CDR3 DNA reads TGTGCCAGCAGTCCCGGACTAGCGGGAGGAAGCACAGATACGCAGTATTTT.

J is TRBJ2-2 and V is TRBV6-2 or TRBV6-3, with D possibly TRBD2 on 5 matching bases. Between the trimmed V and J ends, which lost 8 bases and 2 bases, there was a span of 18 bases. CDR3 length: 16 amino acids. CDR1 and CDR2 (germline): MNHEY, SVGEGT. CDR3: CASSKSTGTNTGELFF. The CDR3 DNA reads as TGTGCCAGCTCCAAGTCCACGGGAACCAACACCGGGGAGCTGTTTTTT.

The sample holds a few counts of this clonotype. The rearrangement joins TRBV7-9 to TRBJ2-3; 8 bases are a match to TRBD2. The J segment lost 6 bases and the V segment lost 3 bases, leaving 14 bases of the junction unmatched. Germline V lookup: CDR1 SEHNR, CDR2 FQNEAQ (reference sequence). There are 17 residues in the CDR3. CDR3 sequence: CASSFTSGSPLGDTQYF. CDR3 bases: TGTGCCAGCAGCTTTACGAGCGGGAGCCCCCTGGGGGATACGCAGTATTTT. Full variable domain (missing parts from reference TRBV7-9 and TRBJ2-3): DTGVSQNPRHKITKRGQNVTFRCDPISEHNRLYWYRQTLGQGPEFLTYFQNEAQLEKSRLLSDRFSAERPKGSFSTLEIQRTEQGDSAMYLCASSFTSGSPLGDTQYFGPGTRLTVL.

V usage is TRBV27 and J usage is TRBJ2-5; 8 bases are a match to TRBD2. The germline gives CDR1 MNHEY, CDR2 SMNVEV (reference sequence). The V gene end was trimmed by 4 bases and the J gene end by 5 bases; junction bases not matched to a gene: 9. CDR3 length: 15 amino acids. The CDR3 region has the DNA TGTGCCAGCAGTTGGCTCGGGGGGGGACTCGAGACCCAGTACTTC. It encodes CASSWLGGGLETQYF.

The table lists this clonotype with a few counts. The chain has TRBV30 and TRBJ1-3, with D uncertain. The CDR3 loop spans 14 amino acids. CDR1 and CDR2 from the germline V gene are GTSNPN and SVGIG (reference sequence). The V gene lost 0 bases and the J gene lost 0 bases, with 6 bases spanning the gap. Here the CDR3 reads CAWSVGNSGNTIYF. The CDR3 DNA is TGTGCCTGGAGTGTTGGGAACTCTGGAAACACCATATATTTT.

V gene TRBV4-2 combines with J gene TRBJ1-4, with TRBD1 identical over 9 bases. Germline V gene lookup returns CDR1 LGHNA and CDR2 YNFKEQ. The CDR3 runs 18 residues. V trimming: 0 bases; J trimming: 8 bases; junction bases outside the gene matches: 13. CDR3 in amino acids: CASSQDGTGNGFQEKLFF. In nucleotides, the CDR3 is TGTGCCAGCAGCCAAGATGGGACAGGGAACGGGTTTCAGGAAAAACTGTTTTTT.

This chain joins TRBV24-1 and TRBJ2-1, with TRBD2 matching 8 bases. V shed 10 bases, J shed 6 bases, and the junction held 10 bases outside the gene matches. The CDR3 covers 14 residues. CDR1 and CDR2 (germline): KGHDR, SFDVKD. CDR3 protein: CATTSGLGGNEQFF. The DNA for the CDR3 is TGTGCCACTACGTCGGGACTAGGCGGCAATGAGCAGTTCTTC.

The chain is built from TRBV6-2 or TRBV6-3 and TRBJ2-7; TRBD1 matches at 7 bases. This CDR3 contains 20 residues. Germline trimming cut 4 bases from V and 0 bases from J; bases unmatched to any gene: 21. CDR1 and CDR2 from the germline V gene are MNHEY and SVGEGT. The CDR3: CASSLPPGTASLGASYEQYF. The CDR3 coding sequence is TGTGCCAGCAGTTTACCCCCCGGGACAGCCTCCCTAGGGGCCTCCTACGAGCAGTACTTC.

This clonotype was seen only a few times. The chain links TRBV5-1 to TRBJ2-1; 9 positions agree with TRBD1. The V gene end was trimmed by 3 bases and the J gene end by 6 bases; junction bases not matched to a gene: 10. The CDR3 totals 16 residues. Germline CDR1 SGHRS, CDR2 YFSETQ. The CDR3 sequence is CASSSQPRDRANEQFF. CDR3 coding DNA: TGCGCCAGCAGCTCACAACCCCGGGACAGGGCCAATGAGCAGTTCTTC. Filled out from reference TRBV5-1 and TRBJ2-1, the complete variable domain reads KAGVTQTPRYLIKTRGQQVTLSCSPISGHRSVSWYQQTPGQGLQFLFEYFSETQRNKGNFPGRFSGRQFSNSRSEMNVSTLELGDSALYLCASSSQPRDRANEQFFGPGTRLTVL.

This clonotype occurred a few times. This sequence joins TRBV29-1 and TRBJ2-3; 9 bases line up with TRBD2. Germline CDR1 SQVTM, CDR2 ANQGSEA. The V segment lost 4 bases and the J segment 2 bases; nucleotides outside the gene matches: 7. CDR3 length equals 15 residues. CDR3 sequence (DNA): TGCAGCGTTGTCTGGGGCGGGGGGGACACAGATACGCAGTATTTT. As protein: CSVVWGGGDTDTQYF.

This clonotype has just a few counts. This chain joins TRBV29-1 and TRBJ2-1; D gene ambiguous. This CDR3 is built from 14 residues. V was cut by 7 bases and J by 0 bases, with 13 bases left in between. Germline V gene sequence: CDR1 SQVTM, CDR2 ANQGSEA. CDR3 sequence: CSGTGLGSYNEQFF. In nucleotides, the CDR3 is TGCAGCGGGACCGGGCTAGGCTCCTACAATGAGCAGTTCTTC.

The CDR3 sequence: CASSFGGQGSYEQYF. DNA of the CDR3: TGCGCCAGCAGCTTTGGGGGACAAGGATCATACGAGCAGTACTTC. V usage is TRBV5-1 and J usage is TRBJ2-7; D possibly corresponds to TRBD1 (6 bases). Trimming removed 2 bases from V and 4 bases from J, with 16 bases in between. Per the germline V gene, CDR1 is SGHRS and CDR2 is YFSETQ. This CDR3 has 15 residues.

CDR3 sequence (DNA): TGTGCCAGCAGTGGCCGGGACAGGGGCCGAGGCACTGAAGCTTTCTTT. Its protein product is CASSGRDRGRGTEAFF. The V call is TRBV2, the J call TRBJ1-1, with TRBD1 matching over 10 bases. Germline V gene data show CDR1 as SNHLY and CDR2 as FYNNEI. V shed 4 bases and J 4 bases; nucleotides not matched to a gene: 9. The CDR3 spans 16 residues.

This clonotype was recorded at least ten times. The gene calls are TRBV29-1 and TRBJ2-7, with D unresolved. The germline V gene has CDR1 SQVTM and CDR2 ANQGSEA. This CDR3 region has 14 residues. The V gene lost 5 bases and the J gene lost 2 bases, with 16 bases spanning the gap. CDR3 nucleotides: TGCAGCGTTAGAAATACGGTATCAACCTACGAGCAGTACTTC. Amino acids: CSVRNTVSTYEQYF.

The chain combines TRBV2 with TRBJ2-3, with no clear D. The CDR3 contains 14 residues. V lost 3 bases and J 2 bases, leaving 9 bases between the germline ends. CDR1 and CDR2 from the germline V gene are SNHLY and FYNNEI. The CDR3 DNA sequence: TGTGCCAGCAGTGACCGGGTAAACACAGATACGCAGTATTTT. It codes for CASSDRVNTDTQYF.

The CDR3 sequence is CSARDYRQGTSSTF. DNA for the CDR3: TGCAGTGCTAGAGATTATCGACAGGGGACGTCGTCTACCTTC. The chain recombines TRBV20-1 with TRBJ1-2, with 8 bases fitting TRBD1. The V gene end was trimmed by 0 bases and the J gene end by 14 bases; junction bases not matched to a gene: 14. Per germline, CDR1 DFQATT and CDR2 SNEGSKA (reference sequence). CDR3 length: 14 amino acids.

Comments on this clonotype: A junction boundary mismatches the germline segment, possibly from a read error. This CDR3 reads CASSLGGGIVVF. DNA of the CDR3: TGTGCCAGCAGTTTGGGTGGCGGGATTGTGGTCTTC. The V call is TRBV12-3 or TRBV12-4, the J call TRBJ2-1, with D perhaps matching TRBD2 (6 bases). This CDR3 is 12 amino acids long.

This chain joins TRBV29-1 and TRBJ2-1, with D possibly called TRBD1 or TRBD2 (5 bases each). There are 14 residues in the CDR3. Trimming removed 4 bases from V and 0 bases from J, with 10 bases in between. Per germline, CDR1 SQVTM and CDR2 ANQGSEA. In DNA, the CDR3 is TGCAGCGTTGTCGGGGCCCCCTCCTACAATGAGCAGTTCTTC. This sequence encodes CSVVGAPSYNEQFF.

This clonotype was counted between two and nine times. The CDR3 here is CASSQVDNYNEQFF. The CDR3 DNA sequence: TGCGCCAGCAGCCAGGTGGACAATTACAATGAGCAGTTCTTC. V usage is TRBV4-1 and J usage is TRBJ2-1; D might be TRBD1 (5 bases). The V end was cut by 3 bases, the J end by 4 bases, with 10 bases between. The CDR3 is 14 amino acids. The germline V gene encodes CDR1 MGHRA and CDR2 YSYEKL.

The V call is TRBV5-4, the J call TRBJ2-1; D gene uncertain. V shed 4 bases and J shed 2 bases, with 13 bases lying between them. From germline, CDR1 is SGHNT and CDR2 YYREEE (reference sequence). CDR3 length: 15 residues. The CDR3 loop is CASSGRQRTYNEQFF. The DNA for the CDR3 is TGTGCCAGCAGCGGGCGGCAGAGAACCTACAATGAGCAGTTCTTC.

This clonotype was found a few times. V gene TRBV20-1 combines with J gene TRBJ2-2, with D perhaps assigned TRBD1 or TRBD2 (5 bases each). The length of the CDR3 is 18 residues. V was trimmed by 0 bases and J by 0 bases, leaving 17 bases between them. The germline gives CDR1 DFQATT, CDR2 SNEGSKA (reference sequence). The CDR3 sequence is CSARDIGAPNANTGELFF. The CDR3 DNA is TGCAGTGCTAGAGATATCGGGGCGCCTAACGCGAACACCGGGGAGCTGTTTTTT.

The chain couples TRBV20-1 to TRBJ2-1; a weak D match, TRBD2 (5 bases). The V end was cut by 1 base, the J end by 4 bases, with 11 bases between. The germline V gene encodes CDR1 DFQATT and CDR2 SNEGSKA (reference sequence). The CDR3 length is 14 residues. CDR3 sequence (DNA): TGCAGTGCTAGAGTCCAAAAGCGGTACAATGAGCAGTTCTTC. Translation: CSARVQKRYNEQFF.

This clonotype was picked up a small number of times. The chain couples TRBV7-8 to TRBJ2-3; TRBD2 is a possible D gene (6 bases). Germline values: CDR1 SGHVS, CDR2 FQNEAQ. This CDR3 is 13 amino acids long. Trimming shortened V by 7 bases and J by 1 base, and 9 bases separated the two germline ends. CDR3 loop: CASNQRGTDTQYF. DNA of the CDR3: TGTGCCAGCAATCAGCGGGGCACAGATACGCAGTATTTT.